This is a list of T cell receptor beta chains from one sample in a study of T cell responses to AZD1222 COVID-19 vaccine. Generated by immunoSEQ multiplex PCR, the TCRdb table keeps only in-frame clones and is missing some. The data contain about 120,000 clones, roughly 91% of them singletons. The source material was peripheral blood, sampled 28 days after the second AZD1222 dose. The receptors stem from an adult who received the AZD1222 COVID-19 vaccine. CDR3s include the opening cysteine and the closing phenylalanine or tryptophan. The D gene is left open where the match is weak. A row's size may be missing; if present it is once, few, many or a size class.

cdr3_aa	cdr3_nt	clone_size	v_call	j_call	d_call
CSASKGVSTEAFF	TGCAGTGCTAGTAAGGGTGTGAGCACTGAAGCTTTCTTT	.	TRBV20-1	TRBJ1-1	.
CASTLQENTEAFF	TGTGCCAGCACCCTCCAAGAGAACACTGAAGCTTTCTTT	.	TRBV12-3/TRBV12-4	TRBJ1-1	.
CASSPPGRETNYGYTF	TGTGCCAGCAGCCCCCCCGGTAGGGAAACTAACTATGGCTACACCTTC	.	TRBV9	TRBJ1-2	.
CSAERGRRETQYF	TGCAGCGCCGAAAGGGGGCGGAGAGAGACCCAGTACTTC	.	TRBV29-1	TRBJ2-5	TRBD1
CASSFTYEQYF	TGTGCCAGCAGCTTCACCTATGAGCAGTACTTC	.	TRBV11-2	TRBJ2-7	.
CASSSSTGANLDEQYF	TGTGCCAGCAGCTCCTCGACAGGTGCCAACCTAGACGAGCAGTACTTC	.	TRBV7-6	TRBJ2-7	.
CASSAEGGLGSYEQYF	TGTGCCAGCAGCGCCGAGGGGGGGCTGGGCTCCTACGAGCAGTACTTC	.	TRBV11-2	TRBJ2-7	.
CASSQDLRRANTGELFF	TGCGCCAGCAGCCAAGATCTTCGGCGGGCGAACACCGGGGAGCTGTTTTTT	.	TRBV4-1	TRBJ2-2	.
CASNGTGKNIQYF	TGTGCCAGCAACGGGACAGGGAAAAACATTCAGTACTTC	.	TRBV5-4	TRBJ2-4	TRBD1
CASTRLAAVNEQFF	TGTGCCAGCACCCGACTAGCGGCCGTCAATGAGCAGTTCTTC	once	TRBV5-6	TRBJ2-1	TRBD2
CASRPASALTYEQYF	TGTGCCAGCAGGCCGGCGTCGGCACTAACCTACGAGCAGTACTTC	.	TRBV6-5	TRBJ2-7	.
CASSAKPNTEAFF	TGTGCCAGCAGTGCAAAGCCGAACACTGAAGCTTTCTTT	.	TRBV27	TRBJ1-1	.
CSATSDRGVYGYTF	TGCAGCGCTACGTCAGACAGGGGGGTCTATGGCTACACCTTC	.	TRBV29-1	TRBJ1-2	TRBD1
CASSSLPDRAVGEQFF	TGTGCCAGCAGCTCTCTCCCGGACAGGGCGGTGGGTGAGCAGTTCTTC	.	TRBV11-2	TRBJ2-1	TRBD1
CASSLKGGYTF	TGTGCCAGTTCCCTCAAAGGAGGCTACACCTTC	once	TRBV19	TRBJ1-2	.
CASSQLGGSTDTQYF	TGTGCCAGCAGTCAACTAGGCGGGAGCACAGATACGCAGTATTTT	.	TRBV6-5	TRBJ2-3	.
CASSDHWQRKAKNIQYF	TGTGCCAGCAGTGATCATTGGCAGCGAAAAGCCAAAAACATTCAGTACTTC	.	TRBV2	TRBJ2-4	.
CASSLSFSGRAYNEQFF	TGTGCCAGCAGTTTATCCTTTAGCGGGAGGGCCTACAATGAGCAGTTCTTC	.	TRBV27	TRBJ2-1	TRBD2
CASAGRSWMNTEAFF	TGTGCCAGCGCGGGCCGGTCGTGGATGAACACTGAAGCTTTCTTT	.	TRBV2	TRBJ1-1	.
CASSLGSPSANTGELFF	TGCGCCAGCAGCTTGGGCTCCCCGAGCGCGAACACCGGGGAGCTGTTTTTT	.	TRBV5-1	TRBJ2-2	.
CSVNGNTEAFF	TGCAGCGTTAACGGGAACACTGAAGCTTTCTTT	.	TRBV29-1	TRBJ1-1	.
CASSNMGQVLAKNIQYF	TGTGCCAGCAGCAATATGGGACAGGTACTAGCCAAAAACATTCAGTACTTC	.	TRBV21-1	TRBJ2-4	.
CASSSDRGYSYEQYF	TGTGCCAGCAGCTCCGACAGGGGGTACTCCTACGAGCAGTACTTC	.	TRBV7-6	TRBJ2-7	TRBD1
CARPTGELFF	TGCGCCCGACCAACCGGGGAGCTGTTTTTT	.	TRBV10-1	TRBJ2-2	.
CSVEEHMNTEAFF	TGCAGCGTTGAGGAACACATGAACACTGAAGCTTTCTTT	.	TRBV29-1	TRBJ1-1	.
CASSYQWRGGGTYNEQFF	TGTGCCAGCAGTTACCAATGGAGGGGGGGAGGAACCTACAATGAGCAGTTCTTC	.	TRBV6-2/TRBV6-3	TRBJ2-1	.
CASQTKTYEQYF	TGTGCCAGTCAAACAAAAACCTACGAGCAGTACTTC	.	TRBV6-6	TRBJ2-7	.
CASSLSSFGRFDTGELFF	TGTGCCAGCAGCTTATCCTCCTTCGGGAGGTTTGACACCGGGGAGCTGTTTTTT	.	TRBV7-6	TRBJ2-2	TRBD2
CASKVTSIADTQYF	TGTGCCAGCAAGGTGACTAGTATAGCAGATACGCAGTATTTT	.	TRBV6-5	TRBJ2-3	.
CASSSTLGPSYEQYF	TGTGCCAGCAGTTCAACTTTGGGACCTTCCTACGAGCAGTACTTC	.	TRBV6-5	TRBJ2-7	.
CASSRFSGDTQYF	TGTGCCAGCAGCCGTTTCTCGGGGGATACGCAGTATTTT	.	TRBV13	TRBJ2-3	.
CASSERAPGRNYGYTF	TGTGCCAGCAGTGAAAGGGCTCCGGGACGGAACTATGGCTACACCTTC	.	TRBV2	TRBJ1-2	.
CASSHQSPGIRDSPLHF	TGTGCCAGCAGCCACCAGAGTCCCGGAATTCGGGATTCACCCCTCCACTTT	.	TRBV13	TRBJ1-6	.
CASSLLGDTQYF	TGTGCCAGCAGCCTACTGGGTGATACGCAGTATTTT	.	TRBV7-9	TRBJ2-3	.
CASWPGQGTGELFF	TGTGCCAGCTGGCCGGGACAGGGGACCGGGGAGCTGTTTTTT	.	TRBV27	TRBJ2-2	TRBD1
CASSWRKNQPQHF	TGTGCCAGCAGCTGGCGGAAGAATCAGCCCCAGCATTTT	.	TRBV7-2	TRBJ1-5	.
CASRLGTGPTNEKLFF	TGTGCCAGCAGACTAGGGACAGGGCCAACTAATGAAAAACTGTTTTTT	.	TRBV3-1/TRBV3-2	TRBJ1-4	TRBD1
CASSRDRGYGYTF	TGTGCCAGCAGCCGGGACAGGGGTTATGGCTACACCTTC	.	TRBV12-3/TRBV12-4	TRBJ1-2	TRBD1
CASSFAGANVLTF	TGTGCCAGCAGTTTTGCTGGGGCCAACGTCCTGACTTTC	.	TRBV2	TRBJ2-6	.
CASRATGTQNSPLHF	TGTGCCAGCAGAGCGACAGGGACGCAAAATTCACCCCTCCACTTT	few	TRBV6-5	TRBJ1-6	TRBD1